This is a list of T cell receptor beta chains from one sample in a study of vaccination effects on CD4 cells after COVID-19. Antigen specificity for these receptors is unknown. The data were produced by immunoSEQ multiplex PCR, yet TCRdb's version contains in-frame clones alone and is incomplete. The sample includes more than 20,000 clones, around two thirds of them seen just once. Sequenced here: CD4+ T cells from PBMCs cultured with HCoV-OC43 spike peptides, sampled before COVID-19 vaccination. The receptor source for this set is a human donor who received a COVID-19 vaccine. Both conserved end residues are part of each CDR3. The D gene is left open where the match is weak. A clone size is listed for some rows: how often the clone was seen (once, few, many), or a class if it is expanded.

TRBV4-1	TRBD1	few	TRBJ1-3	TGCGCCAGCAGATCCCCGGGACAGGGGCGCGGAAACACCATATATTTT	CASRSPGQGRGNTIYF
TRBV7-9	TRBD2	few	TRBJ2-7	TGTGCCAGCAGCGTTAGCGGGAGTCACTACGAGCAGTACTTC	CASSVSGSHYEQYF
TRBV30	.	.	TRBJ2-3	TGTGCCTGGAGTTCCGCAGATACGCAGTATTTT	CAWSSADTQYF
TRBV5-6	TRBD1	few	TRBJ2-7	TGTGCCAGCAGCCGAAACAGGGGATCCTGGGAGCAGTACTTC	CASSRNRGSWEQYF
TRBV2	.	once	TRBJ1-2	TGTGCCAGCAGTGTAACACAGGGTAGTCATGGCTACACCTTC	CASSVTQGSHGYTF
TRBV2	TRBD1	few	TRBJ2-6	TGTGCCAGCAGAGGGTGGACAGGGGGCGCTGGGGCCAACGTCCTGACTTTC	CASRGWTGGAGANVLTF
TRBV5-4	.	.	TRBJ2-7	TGTGCCAGCAGCTTCCCCCCTAACTACGAGCAGTACTTC	CASSFPPNYEQYF
TRBV5-1	.	.	TRBJ2-3	TGCGCCAGCAGCTTACTGCAAGATACGCAGTATTTT	CASSLLQDTQYF
TRBV7-2	.	.	TRBJ1-4	TGTGCCAGCAGCTTAGGGTTCGGCCCCCGCAATGAAAAACTGTTTTTT	CASSLGFGPRNEKLFF
TRBV27	.	.	TRBJ2-7	TGTGCCAGCAGTTTTTCCGGGAGAAAGACAGGTTTCTCCTACGAGCAGTACTTC	CASSFSGRKTGFSYEQYF
TRBV2	TRBD1	once	TRBJ1-2	TGTGCCAGCAGTGAATCGAGGGGGCTGAGCTATGGCTACACCTTC	CASSESRGLSYGYTF
TRBV30	.	.	TRBJ1-5	TGTGCCTGGAGTGTGCAGAGCAATCAGCCCCAGCATTTT	CAWSVQSNQPQHF
TRBV5-1	TRBD2	.	TRBJ2-5	TGCGCCAGCAGCTTGGGAAATAGCGGGAGGTTGTCCGCGGAGACCCAGTACTTC	CASSLGNSGRLSAETQYF
TRBV7-2	TRBD2	few	TRBJ2-1	TGTGCCAGCAGCTTAGAAACGCGTGCCGGGGGGGTGGAGCAGTTCTTC	CASSLETRAGGVEQFF
TRBV6-6	.	.	TRBJ1-1	TGTGCCAGCAGTTCCGGGACTAGTGCCCCTGAAGCTTTCTTT	CASSSGTSAPEAFF
TRBV12-3/TRBV12-4	.	.	TRBJ2-3	TGTGCCAGCAGTCCGATCCGTGTTGATACGCAGTATTTT	CASSPIRVDTQYF
TRBV2	TRBD1	.	TRBJ2-7	TGTGCCAGCAGCGGGCTCGTACAGGGGTACGAGCAGTACTTC	CASSGLVQGYEQYF
TRBV7-2	.	.	TRBJ1-5	TGTGCCAGCAGCGTTAGGGGTGGCAGCAATCAGCCCCAGCATTTT	CASSVRGGSNQPQHF
TRBV29-1	TRBD2	.	TRBJ2-3	TGCAGCGTACAACTGCCTCAGGGACTAGAGTATCGAGGTACGCAGTATTTT	CSVQLPQGLEYRGTQYF
TRBV5-1	TRBD1	.	TRBJ1-4	TGCGCCAGCAGCTTGGGCACAGGGGGCAGTGAAAAACTGTTTTTT	CASSLGTGGSEKLFF
TRBV5-1	.	.	TRBJ2-1	TGCGCCAGCAGCTTGGACGGGCACAGCTACAATGAGCAGTTCTTC	CASSLDGHSYNEQFF
TRBV2	.	.	TRBJ2-1	TGTGCCAGCAGTGTATTACAGGGTGCCTACAATGAGCAGTTCTTC	CASSVLQGAYNEQFF
TRBV10-3	TRBD2	.	TRBJ2-3	TGTGCCATCAGTGCCGCCAGCGGGAGGGGTTCTAGCACAGATACGCAGTATTTT	CAISAASGRGSSTDTQYF
TRBV18	TRBD1	few	TRBJ2-1	TGTGCCAGCTCACCCCTAGACAGGGCAAAGGGACGCGATGAGCAGTTCTTC	CASSPLDRAKGRDEQFF
TRBV28	TRBD1	once	TRBJ1-5	TGTGCCAGCAGTCTCGGGACAGATAATCAGCCCCAGCATTTT	CASSLGTDNQPQHF
TRBV29-1	.	.	TRBJ2-6	TGCAGCGTTAATCCGGGGTGGGGATCTGGGGCCAACGTCCTGACTTTC	CSVNPGWGSGANVLTF
TRBV3-1/TRBV3-2	.	.	TRBJ2-3	TGTGCCAGCAGCCAACGCGTGGGCACAGATACGCAGTATTTT	CASSQRVGTDTQYF
TRBV12-3/TRBV12-4	.	once	TRBJ1-2	TGTGCCACCTACGAAAGGGGACGCTATGGCTACACCTTC	CATYERGRYGYTF
TRBV19	.	few	TRBJ1-1	TGTGCCAGTAGTGACCGGCGAGCTTTCTTT	CASSDRRAFF
TRBV19	TRBD2	.	TRBJ2-7	TGTGCCAGTAGTGATATAGCGGGGGCCTCCTACGAGCAGTACTTC	CASSDIAGASYEQYF
TRBV2	.	.	TRBJ1-4	TGTGCCAGCAGTGGTACCGCCTCGGGAAAACTGTTTTTT	CASSGTASGKLFF
TRBV9	TRBD2	once	TRBJ2-7	TGTGCCAGCAGCGCGGGGGGGAACTACGAGCAGTACTTC	CASSAGGNYEQYF
TRBV5-1	TRBD1	.	TRBJ2-2	TGCGCCAGCAGCGGGGGACAGGGGATTGGTACCGGGGAGCTGTTTTTT	CASSGGQGIGTGELFF
TRBV5-4	TRBD1	.	TRBJ2-7	TGTGCCAGCAGCTTAAGGTCAACAGGGGGCGCTTACGAGCAGTACTTC	CASSLRSTGGAYEQYF
TRBV14	TRBD2	.	TRBJ2-3	TGTGCCAGCAGCCACTACTTTAGCGGGGGACGCACAGATACGCAGTATTTT	CASSHYFSGGRTDTQYF
TRBV7-9	.	.	TRBJ2-1	TGTGCCAGCAGCTTAGCCCCGCCGGGAATGCTCGATGAGCAGTTCTTC	CASSLAPPGMLDEQFF
TRBV6-6	.	once	TRBJ1-5	TGTGCCAGCATCCAGGGAGAGTCTCAGCCCCAGCATTTT	CASIQGESQPQHF
TRBV11-2	.	.	TRBJ1-5	TGTGCCAGCAGCTTAGGTCAGGGTGTCAATCAGCCCCAGCATTTT	CASSLGQGVNQPQHF
TRBV15	.	.	TRBJ2-5	TGTGCCACCAGCAGAGATTCCTCAGGACCTTCCTCCCAGACCCAGTACTTC	CATSRDSSGPSSQTQYF
TRBV7-4	.	.	TRBJ1-5	TGTGCCAGCAGCTTAAGACAGGCCTACCATCAGCCCCAGCATTTT	CASSLRQAYHQPQHF
TRBV18	TRBD1	few	TRBJ1-1	TGTGCCAGCTCAAAAATGACAGGGGCTCCGAACACTGAAGCTTTCTTT	CASSKMTGAPNTEAFF
TRBV14	TRBD1	.	TRBJ2-7	TGTGCCAGCAGCCAAGCAACAGGGGCCGTAACCTACGAGCAGTACTTC	CASSQATGAVTYEQYF
TRBV10-3	.	.	TRBJ1-4	TGTGCCACGGGTCCGGGCCGAGGTGAAAAACTGTTTTTT	CATGPGRGEKLFF
TRBV6-6	.	.	TRBJ1-2	TGTGCCAGCTTTAGTCTCGGGGCCTATGGCTACACCTTC	CASFSLGAYGYTF
TRBV19	TRBD1	.	TRBJ2-7	TGTGCCAGTAGTATCCAAAGGACAGGGCGCTACGAGCAGTACTTC	CASSIQRTGRYEQYF
TRBV6-5	.	.	TRBJ2-7	TGTGCCAGGGGGGAGACGGGGGAGCAGTACTTC	CARGETGEQYF